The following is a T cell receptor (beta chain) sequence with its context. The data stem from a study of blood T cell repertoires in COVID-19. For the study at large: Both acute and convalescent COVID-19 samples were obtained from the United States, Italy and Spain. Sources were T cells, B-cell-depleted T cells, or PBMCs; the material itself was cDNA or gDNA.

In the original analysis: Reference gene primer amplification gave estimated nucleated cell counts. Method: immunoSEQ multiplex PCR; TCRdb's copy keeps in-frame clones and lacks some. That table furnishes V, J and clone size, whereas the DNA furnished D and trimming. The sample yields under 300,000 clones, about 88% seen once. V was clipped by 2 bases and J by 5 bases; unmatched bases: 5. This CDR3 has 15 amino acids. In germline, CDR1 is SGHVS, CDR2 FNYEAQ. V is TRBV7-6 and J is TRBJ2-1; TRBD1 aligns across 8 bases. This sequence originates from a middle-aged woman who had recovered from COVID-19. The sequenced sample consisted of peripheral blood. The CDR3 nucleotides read TGTGCCAGCAGCTTATTTGCGACAGGGGACAATGAGCAGTTCTTC. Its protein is CASSLFATGDNEQFF.